Presented here are 23 T cell receptor beta chains from one specimen sequenced in a study of CD8 T cells in ankylosing spondylitis. TCRdb itself ran the 5' RACE reads through MiXCR, one entry per CDR3 protein. Among a few hundred thousand distinct CDR3 sequences, 18% were seen once, and the ten largest hold less than 35%. The material sequenced was blood, either unsorted or a sorted T cell fraction (not recorded which). The receptors originated from a male donor with ankylosing spondylitis or in good health (not recorded which).

This clonotype has a handful of counts. The chain is built from TRBV12-3 or TRBV12-4 and TRBJ2-3; D may be TRBD2 (5 bases). This CDR3 has 14 residues. V was pared by 6 bases and J by 0 bases, with 10 bases between. The CDR3 DNA follows: TGTGCCAGCAGGACTATATTTAGCACAGATACGCAGTATTTT. It is translated as CASRTIFSTDTQYF.

V gene TRBV4-1 combines with J gene TRBJ2-2; TRBD2 agrees at 9 bases. V shed 1 base and J 15 bases; nucleotides not matched to a gene: 15. This CDR3 has 16 amino acids. Germline loops: CDR1 MGHRA, CDR2 YSYEKL. The CDR3 spells CASSQVSGRPLSSMFF. The CDR3 DNA follows: TGCGCCAGCAGCCAAGTTAGCGGGAGACCCCTCAGTAGTATGTTTTTT.

This clonotype was seen at least ten times. The gene calls are TRBV2 and TRBJ2-1; no clear D. The V end was cut by 5 bases, the J end by 2 bases, with 7 bases between. This CDR3 contains 13 residues. The V gene's germline CDR1 is SNHLY and CDR2 FYNNEI. This chain's CDR3 is CASSLTTYNEQFF. The CDR3, as DNA: TGTGCCAGCAGTCTTACTACCTACAATGAGCAGTTCTTC.

This chain joins TRBV29-1 and TRBJ1-2; D is unresolved. The CDR3 runs 13 residues. The germline CDR1 and CDR2 sequences are SQVTM and ANQGSEA. Trimming shortened V by 0 bases and J by 4 bases, and 9 bases separated the two germline ends. The CDR3 here is CSVEDRLSYGYTF. Here the CDR3 DNA reads TGCAGCGTTGAAGACAGGCTTTCCTATGGCTACACCTTC.

This clonotype was observed a few times. The CDR3 DNA reads as TGTGCCAGCAGCCCGCGAAGACAGGGGAGATTTAACAATGAGCAGTTCTTC. Translation: CASSPRRQGRFNNEQFF. The chain recombines TRBV7-9 with TRBJ2-1; 8 nucleotides line up with TRBD1. This CDR3 contains 17 residues. Germline V gene data show CDR1 as SEHNR and CDR2 as FQNEAQ (reference sequence). V lost 5 bases, J lost 5 bases, and 14 bases stayed unmatched.

This rearrangement joins TRBV4-1 to TRBJ2-2; 12 nucleotides align to TRBD2. Per the germline V gene, CDR1 is MGHRA and CDR2 is YSYEKL. V trimming: 6 bases; J trimming: 4 bases; junction bases outside the gene matches: 3. This CDR3 comprises 15 residues. The DNA for the CDR3 is TGCGCCAGCAGGACTAGCGGGAGTGGCACCGGGGAGCTGTTTTTT. Encoded protein: CASRTSGSGTGELFF.

The chain is built from TRBV29-1 and TRBJ2-1, with D perhaps matching TRBD2 (5 bases). V lost 6 bases and J 8 bases, leaving 11 bases between the germline ends. The CDR3 runs 11 residues. The germline V gene has CDR1 SQVTM and CDR2 ANQGSEA. The CDR3 reads CSVQRGYEQFF. CDR3 nucleotide sequence: TGCAGCGTCCAGAGAGGGTATGAGCAGTTCTTC.

This sequence joins TRBV9 and TRBJ2-7; 9 nucleotides agree with TRBD2. The J segment lost 3 bases and the V segment lost 2 bases, leaving 6 bases of the junction unmatched. The germline V gene encodes CDR1 SGDLS and CDR2 YYNGEE. CDR3 length: 15 residues. CDR3: CASSVASGTDYEQYF. CDR3 bases: TGTGCCAGCAGCGTTGCTAGCGGGACGGACTACGAGCAGTACTTC.

V gene TRBV25-1 combines with J gene TRBJ2-6; 11 positions agree with TRBD1. The CDR3 has 23 residues. The ends lost 5 bases at V and 0 bases at J; junction bases unmatched: 21. Per the germline V gene, CDR1 is MGHDK and CDR2 is SYGVNS. The CDR3 here is CASSPRTGGVVKSRSSGANVLTF. The CDR3 region has the DNA TGTGCCAGCAGTCCTAGGACAGGGGGCGTAGTGAAGTCGCGAAGCTCTGGGGCCAACGTCCTGACTTTC.

This clonotype was counted a few times. This rearrangement joins TRBV12-3 or TRBV12-4 to TRBJ2-3, with no clear D. This CDR3 is 12 amino acids long. Trimming left V 6 bases short and J 2 bases short, with 6 bases between. CDR3 DNA: TGTGCCAGCAGCTTTGTCACAGATACGCAGTATTTT. Its translation is CASSFVTDTQYF.

This clonotype was recorded at least ten times. The chain links TRBV5-6 to TRBJ2-7; no definite D call. Trimming shortened V by 4 bases and J by 0 bases, and 11 bases separated the two germline ends. The CDR3 runs to 14 residues. CDR1 SGHDT and CDR2 YYEEEE come from the germline V gene. Here the CDR3 DNA reads TGTGCCAGCAGCCCGAGCGTGGCCTCCTACGAGCAGTACTTC. It codes for CASSPSVASYEQYF.

This clonotype was recorded many times. The chain recombines TRBV24-1 with TRBJ2-2; no clear D. Germline CDR1 and CDR2: KGHDR and SFDVKD. The CDR3 contains 14 residues. V lost 5 bases and J 3 bases, leaving 9 bases between the germline ends. CDR3 loop: CATSAQADTGELFF. The CDR3 region has the DNA TGTGCCACCAGTGCCCAGGCGGACACCGGGGAGCTGTTTTTT.

V and J are TRBV4-3 and TRBJ2-1, with D hard to call. The germline CDR1 and CDR2 sequences are LGHNA and YSLEER. The V and J ends lost 1 base and 5 bases respectively, with 9 bases between them. CDR3 length: 14 residues. The CDR3 spells CASSQGPVDNEQFF. In DNA form, the CDR3 reads TGCGCCAGCAGCCAAGGTCCGGTCGACAATGAGCAGTTCTTC.

This clonotype occurred many times. The J gene is TRBJ2-3, the V gene TRBV5-1; a weak D match, TRBD2 (6 bases). Trimming removed 4 bases at V and 2 bases at J, with 14 bases between. The CDR3 covers 15 residues. In germline, CDR1 is SGHRS, CDR2 YFSETQ. CDR3 nucleotide sequence: TGCGCCAGCAGCCCGGGACTCCAACACACAGATACGCAGTATTTT. It translates to CASSPGLQHTDTQYF.

The genes are TRBV11-1 and TRBJ2-7; 10 bases fit TRBD2. J gave up 3 bases and V 0 bases, and 8 bases lay outside the gene matches. The CDR3 totals 17 residues. Germline V gives CDR1 SGHAT, CDR2 FQDESV (reference sequence). CDR3 amino acids: CASSLARLAGVNYEQYF. The CDR3 coding sequence is TGTGCCAGCAGCTTAGCGAGGCTAGCGGGAGTTAACTACGAGCAGTACTTC.

The chain combines TRBV15 with TRBJ1-3; D gene unclear. Germline V CDR1 and CDR2: LNHNV, YYDKDF (reference sequence). The CDR3 sequence is 13 residues long. The germline V and J ends were trimmed by 1 base and 4 bases, with 5 bases remaining between them. The CDR3 loop is CATSRVPGNTIYF. The CDR3 DNA reads TGTGCCACCAGCAGAGTGCCCGGAAACACCATATATTTT.

A few counts support this clonotype. The chain is built from TRBV11-2 and TRBJ2-3; the D gene is possibly TRBD2 (6 bases). Germline lookup yields CDR1 SGHAT and CDR2 FQNNGV. This CDR3 is built from 14 residues. Trimming left V 5 bases short and J 5 bases short, with 14 bases between. The chain's CDR3 is CASSPTWGEDTQYF. DNA for the CDR3: TGTGCCAGCAGCCCTACATGGGGGGAAGATACGCAGTATTTT.

The chain couples TRBV5-1 to TRBJ2-1; 11 nucleotides match TRBD2. Germline trimming cut 3 bases from V and 0 bases from J; bases unmatched to any gene: 5. The CDR3 has 17 amino acids. Germline CDR1 is SGHRS and CDR2 is YFSETQ. The CDR3 bases are TGCGCCAGCAGCTCTATAACTAGCGGGAGCTCCTACAATGAGCAGTTCTTC. Translated, it gives CASSSITSGSSYNEQFF.

This clonotype was counted only a few times. V usage is TRBV7-2 and J usage is TRBJ1-1; D is perhaps TRBD1 (5 bases). CDR1 SGHTA and CDR2 FQGNSA come from the germline V gene. V lost 5 bases and J lost 8, with 18 bases in between. CDR3 length: 14 amino acids. In nucleotides, the CDR3 is TGTGCCAGCAGCAAGGGACGGGGAATTGGAGAAGCTTTCTTT. Translating gives CASSKGRGIGEAFF.

This clonotype was detected only a few times. The chain joins TRBV27 to TRBJ1-6; D unclear. The V and J ends lost 6 bases and 7 bases respectively, with 13 bases between them. This CDR3 is built from 14 residues. Per germline, CDR1 MNHEY and CDR2 SMNVEV (reference sequence). Written as DNA, the CDR3 is TGTGCCAGCAGCTTGGGAGGGAACAATTCACCCCTCCACTTT. It specifies CASSLGGNNSPLHF.

This clonotype was recorded a few times. V gene TRBV4-1 combines with J gene TRBJ1-4; D might be TRBD1 (6 bases). This CDR3 is built from 14 residues. Germline assignment: CDR1 MGHRA and CDR2 YSYEKL. Trimming removed 3 bases at V and 8 bases at J, with 13 bases between. The CDR3 coding sequence is TGCGCCAGCAGCCACTGGGGGCGAGGGGAAAAACTGTTTTTT. It specifies CASSHWGRGEKLFF.

The rearrangement links TRBV7-9 to TRBJ2-1; the match to TRBD2 covers 10 bases. Trimming removed 6 bases from V and 4 bases from J; junction bases left unmatched: 9. Germline CDR1 SEHNR, CDR2 FQNEAQ (reference sequence). The CDR3 is 16 residues long. This CDR3 reads CASSPAGTSVYNEQFF. In nucleotides, the CDR3 is TGTGCCAGCAGTCCAGCCGGGACTAGCGTTTACAATGAGCAGTTCTTC.

In its sample, this clonotype was seen a few times. V and J are TRBV27 and TRBJ2-1; D not certain. This CDR3 has 12 residues. Germline CDR1 MNHEY, CDR2 SMNVEV (reference sequence). Deletions cut 5 bases from V and 9 bases from J, with 11 bases between. CDR3 region: CASSTRTFEQFF. DNA of the CDR3: TGTGCCAGCAGTACGCGGACCTTTGAGCAGTTCTTC.